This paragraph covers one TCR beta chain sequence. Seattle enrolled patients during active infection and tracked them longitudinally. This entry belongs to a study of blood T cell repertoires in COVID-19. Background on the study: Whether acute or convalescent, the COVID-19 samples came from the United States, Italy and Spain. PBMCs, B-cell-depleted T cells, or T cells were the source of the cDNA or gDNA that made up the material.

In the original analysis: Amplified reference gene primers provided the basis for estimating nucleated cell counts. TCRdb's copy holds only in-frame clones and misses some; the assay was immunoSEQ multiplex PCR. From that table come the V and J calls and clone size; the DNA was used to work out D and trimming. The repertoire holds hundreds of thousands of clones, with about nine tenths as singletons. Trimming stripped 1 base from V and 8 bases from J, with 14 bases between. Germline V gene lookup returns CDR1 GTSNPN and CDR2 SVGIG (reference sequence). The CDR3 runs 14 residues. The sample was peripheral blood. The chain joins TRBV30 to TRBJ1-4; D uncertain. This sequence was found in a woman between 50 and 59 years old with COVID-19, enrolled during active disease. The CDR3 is CAWSATAGGEKLFF. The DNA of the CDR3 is TGTGCCTGGAGTGCGACTGCAGGAGGAGAAAAACTGTTTTTT.